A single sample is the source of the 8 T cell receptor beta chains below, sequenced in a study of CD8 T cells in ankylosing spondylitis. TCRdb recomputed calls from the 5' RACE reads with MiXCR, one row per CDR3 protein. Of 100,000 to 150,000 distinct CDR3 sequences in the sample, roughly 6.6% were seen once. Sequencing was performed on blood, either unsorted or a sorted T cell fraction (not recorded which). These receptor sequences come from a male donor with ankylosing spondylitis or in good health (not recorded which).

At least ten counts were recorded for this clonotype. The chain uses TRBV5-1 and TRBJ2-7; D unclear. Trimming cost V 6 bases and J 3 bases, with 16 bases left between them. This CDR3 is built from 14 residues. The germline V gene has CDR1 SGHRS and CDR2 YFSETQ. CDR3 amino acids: CASKVTPENYEQYF. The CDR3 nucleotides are TGCGCCAGCAAGGTCACTCCGGAGAACTACGAGCAGTACTTC.

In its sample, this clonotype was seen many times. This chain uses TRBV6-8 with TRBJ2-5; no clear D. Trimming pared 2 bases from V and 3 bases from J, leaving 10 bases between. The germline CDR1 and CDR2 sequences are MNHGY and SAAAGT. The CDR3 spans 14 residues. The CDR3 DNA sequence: TGTGCCAGCAGTTACCAGCACAGAGAAGAGACCCAGTACTTC. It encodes CASSYQHREETQYF.

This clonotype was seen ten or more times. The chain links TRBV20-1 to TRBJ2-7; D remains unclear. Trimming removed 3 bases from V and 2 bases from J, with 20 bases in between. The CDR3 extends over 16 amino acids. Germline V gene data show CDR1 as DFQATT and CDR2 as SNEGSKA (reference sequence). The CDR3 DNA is TGCAGTGCTAGCGGGTTCTCAGCCCGGCCGGCCTACGAGCAGTACTTC. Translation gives CSASGFSARPAYEQYF.

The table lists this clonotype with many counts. Written as DNA, the CDR3 is TGTGCCAGCAGCTTACTGGGGATGAACACTGAAGCTTTCTTT. The encoded protein is CASSLLGMNTEAFF. This chain connects TRBV7-2 to TRBJ1-1; no clear D. The CDR3 length is 14 residues. Trimming removed 2 bases at V and 0 bases at J, with 7 bases between. In germline, CDR1 is SGHTA, CDR2 FQGNSA.

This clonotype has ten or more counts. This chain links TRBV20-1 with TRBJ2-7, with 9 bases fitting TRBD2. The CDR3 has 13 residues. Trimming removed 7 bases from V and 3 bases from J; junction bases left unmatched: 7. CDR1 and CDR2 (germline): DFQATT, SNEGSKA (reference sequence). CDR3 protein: CSGSLAGSYEQYF. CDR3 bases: TGCAGTGGGTCGCTAGCGGGGAGCTACGAGCAGTACTTC.

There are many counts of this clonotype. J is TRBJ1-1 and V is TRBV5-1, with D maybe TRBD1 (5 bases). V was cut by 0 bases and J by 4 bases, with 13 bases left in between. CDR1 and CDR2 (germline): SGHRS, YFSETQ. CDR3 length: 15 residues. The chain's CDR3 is CASSLAGDVGTEAFF. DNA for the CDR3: TGCGCCAGCAGCTTGGCCGGGGACGTGGGCACTGAAGCTTTCTTT.

DNA for the CDR3: TGTGCCAGCAGTTTGGAATCAGGGGCTGGGGCCAACGTCCTGACTTTC. Its translation is CASSLESGAGANVLTF. The chain is built from TRBV12-3 or TRBV12-4 and TRBJ2-6, with D possibly matching TRBD1 (6 bases). Trimming removed 3 bases from V and 2 bases from J, with 11 bases in between. The CDR3 extends over 16 amino acids.

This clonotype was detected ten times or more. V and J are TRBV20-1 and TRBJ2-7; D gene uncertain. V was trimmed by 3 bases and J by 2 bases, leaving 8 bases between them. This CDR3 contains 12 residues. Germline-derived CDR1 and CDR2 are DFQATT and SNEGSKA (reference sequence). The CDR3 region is CSASPDTYEQYF. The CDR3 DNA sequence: TGCAGTGCTAGTCCCGACACCTACGAGCAGTACTTC.